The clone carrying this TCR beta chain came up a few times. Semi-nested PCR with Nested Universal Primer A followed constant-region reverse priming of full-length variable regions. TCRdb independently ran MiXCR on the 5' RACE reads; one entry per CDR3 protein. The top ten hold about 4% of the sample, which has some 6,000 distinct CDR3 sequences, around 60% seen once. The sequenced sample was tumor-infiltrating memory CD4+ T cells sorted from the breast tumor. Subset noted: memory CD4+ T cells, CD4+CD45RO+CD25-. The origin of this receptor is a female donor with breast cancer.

The CDR3: CASSLGGTGTYEQYF. CDR3 nucleotides: TGTGCCAGCAGCTTAGGTGGGACAGGAACCTACGAGCAGTACTTC. V is TRBV7-2 and J is TRBJ2-7; 8 bases align to TRBD1. With 1 base clipped from V and 2 bases from J, the junction kept 4 bases outside the gene matches. CDR3 length: 15 residues. Germline values: CDR1 SGHTA, CDR2 FQGNSA.